This T cell receptor (beta chain) was captured by sequencing in a study of cytomegalovirus exposure and HLA in healthy donors. Study-level findings and limits: No immune exposure information besides CMV serostatus was available.

Per germline, CDR1 MGHDK and CDR2 SYGVNS. The CDR3 spans 11 residues. Details on this clone: What it recognizes is unknown. A junction boundary mismatches the germline segment, possibly from a read error.

With 60 Vbeta and 13 Jbeta primers, the PCR was carried out. Measured with immunoSEQ multiplex PCR; TCRdb has only the in-frame clones, and not every one. The table lists 150,000 or so clones, less than 90% of them singletons. The gene calls are TRBV25-1 and TRBJ1-1; no clear D. The sample comprised PBMCs. The TCR was taken from a man between 18 and 35 years old in good health and CMV-seronegative. The DNA of the CDR3 is TGTGCCAGCAGAACCAACATTGAAGCTTTCTTT. Residues: CASRTNIEAFF. Together with reference TRBV25-1 and TRBJ1-1, the CDR3 gives the full variable domain: EADIYQTPRYLVIGTGKKITLECSQTMGHDKMYWYQQDPGMELHLIHYSYGVNSTEKGDLSSESTVSRIRTEHFPLTLESARPSHTSQYLCASRTNIEAFFGQGTRLTVV.